Sequencing of this TCR beta chain was carried out in a study of early T cells in non-severe SARS-CoV-2 infection. On the study more broadly: Sequenced material consisted of bulk RNA (from unsorted whole blood), and chains were unpaired.

The TCR library protocol was used to attach unique molecular identifiers. These identifiers were attached to individual cDNA molecules. MiXCR, applied by TCRdb to the 5' RACE reads, yields one record per CDR3 protein. The table includes about 23,000 distinct CDR3 sequences, nearly 5.5% detected once. This clonotype was observed many times. This sequence originates from an adult who was a healthcare worker with PCR-confirmed SARS-CoV-2 infection or an uninfected control (not recorded which). Sequenced: whole blood.

The DNA for the CDR3 is TGTGCCAGCAGCTTAGCTTGGGGCAGGGATTACGAGCAGTACTTC. Amino acid sequence: CASSLAWGRDYEQYF. The chain employs TRBV7-2 and TRBJ2-7; tentative D call: TRBD1 (5 bases). Trimming shortened V by 0 bases and J by 4 bases, and 13 bases separated the two germline ends. This CDR3 spans 15 amino acids. Germline loops: CDR1 SGHTA, CDR2 FQGNSA.